This TCR beta chain was documented in a study of cytotoxic CD8 clonotypes in ibrutinib-treated CLL. The CDR3 loop spans 12 amino acids. Trimming left V 8 bases short and J 5 bases short, with 13 bases between. Germline V CDR1 and CDR2: SNHLY, FYNNEI. There are a few counts of this clone. Its antigen remains unknown. Generated by immunoSEQ multiplex PCR, the TCRdb table keeps only in-frame clones and is missing some. The repertoire holds roughly 58,000 clones, with approximately 54% as singletons. General observations from the study: Clonality went higher at ibrutinib response and then dropped back toward baseline at progression.

The V call is TRBV2, the J call TRBJ2-7; a weak D match, TRBD2 (6 bases). Material: PBMCs, obtained at disease progression, from a patient treated with ibrutinib. The clonotype originates from a human donor with chronic lymphocytic leukemia. CDR3 bases: TGTGCCAGCCAAGCGGGTAGGAACGAGCAGTACTTC. Translating gives CASQAGRNEQYF.